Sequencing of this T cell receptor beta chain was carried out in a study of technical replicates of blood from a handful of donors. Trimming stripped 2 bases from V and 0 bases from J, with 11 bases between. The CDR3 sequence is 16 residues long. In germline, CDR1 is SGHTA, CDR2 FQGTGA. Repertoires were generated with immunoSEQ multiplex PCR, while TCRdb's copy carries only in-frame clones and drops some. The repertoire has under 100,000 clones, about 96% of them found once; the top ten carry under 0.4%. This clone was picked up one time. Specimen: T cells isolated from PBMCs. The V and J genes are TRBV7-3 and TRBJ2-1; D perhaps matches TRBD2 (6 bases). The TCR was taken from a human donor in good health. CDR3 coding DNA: TGTGCCAGCAGCTTAGTGGCGGGGAGCTCCTACAATGAGCAGTTCTTC. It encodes CASSLVAGSSYNEQFF.